This is a list of T cell receptor beta chains from one sample in a study of T cell responses to AZD1222 COVID-19 vaccine. Assay: immunoSEQ multiplex PCR; the TCRdb copy retains only in-frame clones and omits some. The sample has tens of thousands of clones, around 90% seen once; the top ten hold roughly 4.9%. The sequences come from peripheral blood, collected on day 0 of AZD1222 vaccination. These receptors were taken from an adult in good health. Both conserved end residues are part of each CDR3. Fields, in order: V gene, J gene, clone size, CDR3 protein. Size is omitted from some rows. Given values are once, few, many or a class for expanded clones.

>TRBV4-2|TRBJ2-1|-
CASSQWASDYNEQFF
>TRBV29-1|TRBJ2-3|-
CSVRTGGNTDTQYF
>TRBV2|TRBJ2-1|-
CASSEGAGSYNEQFF
>TRBV27|TRBJ1-5|-
CASSPRPGQRYYSNQPQHF
>TRBV11-3|TRBJ2-5|-
CASSSGETQYF
>TRBV28|TRBJ2-7|-
CASRGVSYEQYF
>TRBV11-2|TRBJ2-1|-
CASSTLAGIRNEQFF
>TRBV9|TRBJ2-2|-
CASSDHKTGVGELFF
>TRBV28|TRBJ1-1|-
CASNRGLDTEAFF
>TRBV2|TRBJ1-1|-
CASSEIGVVAEAFF
>TRBV27|TRBJ2-1|-
CASSFSGINEQFF
>TRBV25-1|TRBJ1-4|-
CASSEGRGVNEKLFF
>TRBV27|TRBJ1-1|-
CASSFAPNTEAFF
>TRBV7-9|TRBJ2-1|-
CASSPYSGRASGQFF
>TRBV27|TRBJ1-1|-
CASSLMDSNTEAFF
>TRBV10-3|TRBJ2-6|-
CAAGTGAGANVLTF
>TRBV4-3|TRBJ1-5|-
CASSQGPGQTNQPQHF
>TRBV28|TRBJ1-4|-
CASSLGRDEKLFF
>TRBV4-1|TRBJ2-7|-
CASSPGQGALDEQYF
>TRBV27|TRBJ1-4|-
CASSFSSPRSDEKLFF
>TRBV29-1|TRBJ2-1|-
CSVNNWVKLYNEQFF
>TRBV6-5|TRBJ2-1|-
CASSPEWGVEQFF
>TRBV18|TRBJ2-2|-
CASSPRTSGNAPGELFF
>TRBV5-6|TRBJ2-5|-
CASRSGSMAQYF
>TRBV6-5|TRBJ1-1|once
CASSYLGAAFF
>TRBV7-8|TRBJ1-5|-
CASSRDRAGQPQHF
>TRBV7-9|TRBJ2-5|-
CASSPPRAAGFETQYF
>TRBV18|TRBJ2-7|-
CASSPETGQPRGGSSYEQYF
>TRBV27|TRBJ2-3|-
CASSRRSVGTGADTQYF
>TRBV5-4|TRBJ1-1|once
CASSLGAQGNEAFF
>TRBV27|TRBJ1-5|-
CASSSTYPWTGGQPQHF
>TRBV28|TRBJ1-4|-
CASIGALGGAANEKLFF
>TRBV7-2|TRBJ1-4|many
CASSLPGAANEKLFF
>TRBV10-3|TRBJ1-3|-
CATWTGFSGNTIYF
>TRBV7-9|TRBJ1-1|-
CASSLKGGVNTEAFF
>TRBV6-5|TRBJ2-3|-
CASSYGTFTDTQYF
>TRBV27|TRBJ2-7|-
CASSLSGGYEQYF
>TRBV5-1|TRBJ1-1|-
CASSQRTVNTEAFF
>TRBV27|TRBJ1-6|-
CASSPDRFGLRISPLHF
>TRBV18|TRBJ2-7|-
CASSPTTSDYEQYF
>TRBV7-8|TRBJ2-7|once
CASSLPGPHEQYF
>TRBV18|TRBJ2-7|-
CASSPGAGHYEQYF
>TRBV4-3|TRBJ2-2|-
CASSQVILHTGELFF
>TRBV10-3|TRBJ2-2|-
CAIGVSVNTGELFF
>TRBV5-6|TRBJ2-7|-
CASSYQGGYEQYF
>TRBV28|TRBJ1-1|-
CASSLTEANTEAFF
>TRBV5-6|TRBJ2-1|-
CASSLARIATYLIYNEQFF
>TRBV10-1|TRBJ2-2|-
CATSRMGGAGELFF
>TRBV11-3|TRBJ2-7|-
CASSLGSGTGNYEQYF
>TRBV7-3|TRBJ2-5|-
CASSWSLKETQYF
>TRBV11-3|TRBJ2-1|-
CASSLGRGLNNEQFF
>TRBV28|TRBJ2-5|-
CASSPAGLAEETQYF
>TRBV7-9|TRBJ1-1|-
CASSLATGNTEAFF
>TRBV19|TRBJ1-5|-
CASRRGGGESQPQHF
>TRBV2|TRBJ2-1|-
CASRAGAGTSGRDNEQFF